Listed here are 23 T cell receptor beta chains from one sample, sequenced in a study of CD8 T cells in ankylosing spondylitis. Each CDR3 protein gets one entry after TCRdb re-called the 5' RACE reads with MiXCR. The table records 270,000 or so distinct CDR3 sequences, about 20% of them present only once. Sequenced: blood, either unsorted or a sorted T cell fraction (not recorded which). These receptors were taken from a male donor with ankylosing spondylitis or in good health (not recorded which).

This clonotype was seen more than once but under ten times. The rearrangement joins TRBV5-6 to TRBJ2-1, with 7 bases fitting TRBD1. Germline trimming cut 4 bases from V and 4 bases from J; bases unmatched to any gene: 2. The CDR3 is 13 amino acids. Germline CDR1 is SGHDT and CDR2 is YYEEEE. The CDR3 DNA reads as TGTGCCAGCAGCGGGACAGAGTACAATGAGCAGTTCTTC. Protein product: CASSGTEYNEQFF.

This clonotype was found many times. The chain carries TRBV27 and TRBJ1-4; D not certain. Germline CDR1 and CDR2: MNHEY and SMNVEV (reference sequence). Trimming shortened V by 5 bases and J by 3 bases, and 13 bases separated the two germline ends. The CDR3 runs to 15 residues. The CDR3 loop is CASSPQAVANEKLFF. DNA of the CDR3: TGTGCCAGCAGTCCGCAGGCCGTGGCTAATGAAAAACTGTTTTTT.

This clonotype has a handful of counts. The chain has TRBV9 and TRBJ2-3; 11 nucleotides align to TRBD2. CDR3 length equals 15 residues. The V gene's germline CDR1 is SGDLS and CDR2 YYNGEE. V shed 0 bases and J 4 bases; nucleotides not matched to a gene: 1. The CDR3 DNA follows: TGTGCCAGCAGCGTAGGACTAGCGGGATCAGATACGCAGTATTTT. Its translation is CASSVGLAGSDTQYF.

The chain is built from TRBV12-3 or TRBV12-4 and TRBJ1-5; the D gene is possibly TRBD1 (6 bases). The V gene lost 7 bases and the J gene lost 7 bases, with 23 bases spanning the gap. The CDR3 length is 16 residues. The CDR3 region is CASTLRGGAVRQPQHF. The CDR3 DNA follows: TGTGCCAGCACTCTCCGGGGGGGGGCAGTGAGGCAGCCCCAGCATTTT.

The gene calls are TRBV5-1 and TRBJ2-3, with 12 bases fitting TRBD2. The ends lost 6 bases at V and 4 bases at J; junction bases unmatched: 3. The CDR3 totals 14 residues. The germline CDR1 and CDR2 sequences are SGHRS and YFSETQ. CDR3 bases: TGCGCCAGCACTAGCGGGAGGGCCCCAGATACGCAGTATTTT. This gives the protein CASTSGRAPDTQYF.

The genes are TRBV27 and TRBJ2-7; 10 nucleotides agree with TRBD2. Germline trimming cut 10 bases from V and 5 bases from J; bases unmatched to any gene: 5. The CDR3 length is 12 residues. Germline assignment: CDR1 MNHEY and CDR2 SMNVEV (reference sequence). The CDR3 DNA follows: TGTGCCACCAGCGGGAGGGTGGACGAGCAGTACTTC. Its protein product is CATSGRVDEQYF.

The sample holds a few counts of this clonotype. The chain combines TRBV20-1 with TRBJ2-7; D gene uncertain. Germline CDR1 reads DFQATT; CDR2 reads SNEGSKA (reference sequence). This CDR3 spans 14 amino acids. The germline V and J ends were trimmed by 3 bases and 2 bases, with 14 bases remaining between them. CDR3 in DNA: TGCAGTGCTAGTTGGGCGCGAGAAACCTACGAGCAGTACTTC. Its protein is CSASWARETYEQYF.

The chain combines TRBV7-9 with TRBJ2-5; 10 bases are shared with TRBD2. The CDR3 consists of 16 residues. Germline CDR1 and CDR2: SEHNR and FQNEAQ (reference sequence). With V trimmed by 5 bases and J by 1 base, 7 bases remained unmatched. The CDR3 region is CASSTGTSETQETQYF. CDR3 nucleotide sequence: TGTGCCAGCAGCACTGGGACTAGCGAGACCCAAGAGACCCAGTACTTC.

There are a few counts of this clonotype. The CDR3 DNA is TGCAGTGCTAGTTTCCCCGGGACAGCCGCCGCCAACTATGGCTACACCTTC. Protein sequence: CSASFPGTAAANYGYTF. The genes are TRBV20-1 and TRBJ1-2; 7 bases line up with TRBD1. Germline values: CDR1 DFQATT, CDR2 SNEGSKA (reference sequence). With 3 bases clipped from V and 2 bases from J, the junction kept 15 bases outside the gene matches. The CDR3 totals 17 residues.

This clonotype was recorded at least ten times. The junction departs from germline at one end; a sequencing error may be responsible. V gene TRBV5-1 combines with J gene TRBJ1-2, with a possible D match to TRBD1 (5 bases). The germline gives CDR1 SGHRS, CDR2 YFSETQ. The CDR3 loop spans 12 amino acids. Here the CDR3 reads CASSLGDYGYTF. CDR3 DNA: TGTGCCAGCAGCTTAGGGGACTATGGCTACACCTTC.

This clonotype was detected a few times. This may stem from a read error, because a much larger clone lies one nucleotide away. V and J are TRBV5-5 and TRBJ2-3, with 10 bases lining up with TRBD2. CDR1 SGHKS and CDR2 YYEKEE come from the germline V gene (reference sequence). The CDR3 spans 15 residues. CDR3 DNA sequence: TGTGTCAGCAGCTCGACTAGCGGGAGCACAGATACGCAGTATTTT. This translates into CVSSSTSGSTDTQYF.

This chain joins TRBV4-3 and TRBJ2-7, with TRBD1 as a possible D gene (6 bases). Germline CDR1 is LGHNA and CDR2 is YSLEER. Between the trimmed V and J ends, which lost 0 bases and 3 bases, there was a span of 12 bases. The CDR3 has 15 residues. The CDR3 coding sequence is TGCGCCAGCAGCCAAGACCGGAACAGGGTCTACGAGCAGTACTTC. It codes for CASSQDRNRVYEQYF.

This clonotype occurred many times. The chain uses TRBV10-3 and TRBJ2-1; the D is unclear. The germline gives CDR1 ENHRY, CDR2 SYGVKD. V dropped 3 bases and J dropped 10 bases, with 10 bases sitting between them. This CDR3 contains 12 residues. In nucleotides, the CDR3 is TGTGCCATCAGTGACTCGACACCGGAGCAGTTCTTC. Translation gives CAISDSTPEQFF.

This clonotype was seen only a few times. One junction end disagrees with the germline gene, perhaps due to a read error. J is TRBJ1-5 and V is TRBV6-1; possible D gene TRBD1, 5 bases. This CDR3 has 13 amino acids. Germline lookup yields CDR1 MNHNS and CDR2 SASEGT. The CDR3 nucleotides read TGTGCCAGCAGCGAAGGGGAACTTCAGCCCCAGCATTTT. This gives the protein CASSEGELQPQHF.

The V call is TRBV5-5, the J call TRBJ2-7; no firm D call. Germline assignment: CDR1 SGHKS and CDR2 YYEKEE (reference sequence). The CDR3 consists of 14 residues. V was shortened by 7 bases and J by 1 base, with 15 bases between the two germline ends. The CDR3 region has the DNA TGTGCCAGCGCCTTGGTGTACCAATCCTACGAGCAGTACTTC. Translated: CASALVYQSYEQYF.

This clonotype was counted a few times. The chain couples TRBV27 to TRBJ2-7; 8 nucleotides line up with TRBD2. Trimming took 0 bases from V and 3 from J; bases not matched to a gene: 7. The CDR3 is made up of 16 amino acids. The germline V gene has CDR1 MNHEY and CDR2 SMNVEV (reference sequence). The CDR3 region is CASSLSPSGSGYEQYF. In DNA, the CDR3 is TGTGCCAGCAGTTTATCACCAAGCGGGAGCGGCTACGAGCAGTACTTC.

The V and J genes are TRBV11-1 and TRBJ2-4, with unresolved D. There are 14 residues in the CDR3. Germline V CDR1 and CDR2: SGHAT, FQDESV (reference sequence). Trimming took 4 bases from V and 3 from J, leaving 10 bases between them. CDR3 amino acids: CASSSQPNKNIQYF. In DNA form, the CDR3 reads TGTGCCAGCAGCTCTCAACCCAACAAAAACATTCAGTACTTC. Full variable domain (remainder filled in from reference TRBV11-1 and TRBJ2-4): EAEVAQSPRYKITEKSQAVAFWCDPISGHATLYWYRQILGQGPELLVQFQDESVVDDSQLPKDRFSAERLKGVDSTLKIQPAELGDSAMYLCASSSQPNKNIQYFGAGTRLSVL.

This clonotype turned up a few times. This chain links TRBV7-8 with TRBJ2-1; D perhaps matches TRBD1 (6 bases). Per the germline V gene, CDR1 is SGHVS and CDR2 is FQNEAQ. The CDR3 is 15 amino acids. V was trimmed by 5 bases and J by 8 bases, leaving 19 bases between them. The CDR3 sequence: CASSRTGQLFDEQFF. CDR3 sequence (DNA): TGTGCCAGCAGCCGTACGGGACAACTTTTCGATGAGCAGTTCTTC.

The chain recombines TRBV6-5 with TRBJ2-3; TRBD1 or TRBD2 may be the D gene (5 bases each). Germline CDR1 is MNHEY and CDR2 is SVGAGI. Trimming removed 4 bases at V and 2 bases at J, with 10 bases between. The CDR3 is made up of 14 amino acids. CDR3 amino acids: CASSSGPNTDTQYF. In DNA, the CDR3 is TGTGCCAGCAGTTCGGGACCGAACACAGATACGCAGTATTTT.

This chain links TRBV5-1 with TRBJ2-7; D remains ambiguous. The CDR3 loop spans 16 amino acids. CDR1 is SGHRS, CDR2 YFSETQ, per germline. Trimming left V 4 bases short and J 4 bases short, with 21 bases between. In DNA, the CDR3 is TGCGCCAGCAGCCTGGAAATATCCCTGCCCATTTACGAGCAGTACTTC. Amino acid sequence: CASSLEISLPIYEQYF.

Many counts were recorded for this clonotype. J is TRBJ2-1 and V is TRBV6-5; D gene ambiguous. The CDR3 runs to 13 residues. Trimming shortened V by 2 bases and J by 9 bases, and 11 bases separated the two germline ends. Germline V gene lookup returns CDR1 MNHEY and CDR2 SVGAGI. The CDR3 region is CASSYSADLEQFF. CDR3 coding DNA: TGTGCCAGCAGTTACAGCGCGGATCTTGAGCAGTTCTTC.

The chain recombines TRBV7-3 with TRBJ2-3; no reliable D call. The germline gives CDR1 SGHTA, CDR2 FQGTGA. V was trimmed by 5 bases and J by 4 bases, leaving 13 bases between them. CDR3 length: 14 residues. CDR3 sequence (DNA): TGTGCCAGCAGCCTATCGGATGGGGCAGATACGCAGTATTTT. This codes for CASSLSDGADTQYF.

This chain connects TRBV6-2 or TRBV6-3 to TRBJ2-7; D call uncertain. V was shortened by 2 bases and J by 3 bases, with 8 bases between the two germline ends. The CDR3 is 13 residues long. CDR1 and CDR2 from the germline V gene are MNHEY and SVGEGT. The CDR3 protein is CASSYTQDYEQYF. CDR3 DNA: TGTGCCAGCAGTTACACTCAGGACTACGAGCAGTACTTC.